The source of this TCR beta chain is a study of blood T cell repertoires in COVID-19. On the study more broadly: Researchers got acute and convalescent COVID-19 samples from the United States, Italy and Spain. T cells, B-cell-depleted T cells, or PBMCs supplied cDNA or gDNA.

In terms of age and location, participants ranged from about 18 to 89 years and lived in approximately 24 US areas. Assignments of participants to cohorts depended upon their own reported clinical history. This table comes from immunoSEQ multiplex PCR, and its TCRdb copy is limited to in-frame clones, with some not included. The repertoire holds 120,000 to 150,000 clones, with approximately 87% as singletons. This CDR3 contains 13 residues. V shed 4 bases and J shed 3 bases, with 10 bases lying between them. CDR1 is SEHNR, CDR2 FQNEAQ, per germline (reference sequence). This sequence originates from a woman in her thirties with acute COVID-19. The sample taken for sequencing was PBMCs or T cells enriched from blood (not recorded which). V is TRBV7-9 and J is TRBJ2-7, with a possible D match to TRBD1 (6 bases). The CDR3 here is CASSSRTDYEQYF. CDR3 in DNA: TGTGCCAGCAGCTCGAGGACAGACTACGAGCAGTACTTC.